This T cell receptor (beta chain) was captured in a study of CD8 T cells in ankylosing spondylitis. In its sample, this clonotype was seen a few times. Its antigen is as yet unknown. Overall study results and limits: Ankylosing spondylitis blood seemed to carry a telltale TCR beta motif made of roughly eight highly homologous variants.

A single record per CDR3 protein comes from TCRdb applying MiXCR to the 5' RACE reads. The table records around 140,000 distinct CDR3 sequences, about 15% of them present only once. Germline lookup yields CDR1 SGDLS and CDR2 YYNGEE. This CDR3 comprises 16 residues. Trimming pared 3 bases from V and 1 base from J, leaving 14 bases between. The source material was blood, either unsorted or a sorted T cell fraction (not recorded which). The clonotype comes from a male donor with ankylosing spondylitis. This chain connects TRBV9 to TRBJ1-5; D is possibly TRBD1 (5 bases). Here the CDR3 DNA reads TGTGCCAGCAGCGCCCGGGACCCCGTGAGCAATCAGCCCCAGCATTTT. Residues: CASSARDPVSNQPQHF. The whole variable domain, filled in from reference TRBV9 and TRBJ1-5, reads DSGVTQTPKHLITATGQRVTLRCSPRSGDLSVYWYQQSLDQGLQFLIQYYNGEERAKGNILERFSAQQFPDLHSELNLSSLELGDSALYFCASSARDPVSNQPQHFGDGTRLSIL.